This T cell receptor (beta chain) was sequenced in a study of technical replicates of blood from several donors. Assay: immunoSEQ multiplex PCR; the TCRdb copy retains only in-frame clones and omits some. The sample includes some 100,000 clones, roughly 95% of them seen just once. V dropped 6 bases and J dropped 0; count of bases not matched to a gene: 7. Germline CDR1 and CDR2: MNHEY and SMNVEV (reference sequence). The CDR3 totals 15 residues. The J gene is TRBJ2-5, the V gene TRBV27, with 7 bases matching TRBD2. This receptor was identified in a human donor in good health. The material sequenced was T cells isolated from PBMCs. CDR3 protein: CASSLGLEYQETQYF. The CDR3 coding sequence is TGTGCCAGCAGCCTCGGACTAGAGTACCAAGAGACCCAGTACTTC.